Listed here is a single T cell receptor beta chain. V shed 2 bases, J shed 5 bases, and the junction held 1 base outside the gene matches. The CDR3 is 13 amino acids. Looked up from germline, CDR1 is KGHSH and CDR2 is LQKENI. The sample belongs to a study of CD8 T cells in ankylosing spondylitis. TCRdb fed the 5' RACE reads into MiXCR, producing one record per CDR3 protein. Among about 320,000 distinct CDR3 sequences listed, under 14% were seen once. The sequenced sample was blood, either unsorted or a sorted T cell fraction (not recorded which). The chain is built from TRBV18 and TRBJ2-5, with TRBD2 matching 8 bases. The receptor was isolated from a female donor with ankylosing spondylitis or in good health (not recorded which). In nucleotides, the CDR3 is TGTGCCAGCTCACCAAGCGGGAGTGAGACCCAGTACTTC. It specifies CASSPSGSETQYF.